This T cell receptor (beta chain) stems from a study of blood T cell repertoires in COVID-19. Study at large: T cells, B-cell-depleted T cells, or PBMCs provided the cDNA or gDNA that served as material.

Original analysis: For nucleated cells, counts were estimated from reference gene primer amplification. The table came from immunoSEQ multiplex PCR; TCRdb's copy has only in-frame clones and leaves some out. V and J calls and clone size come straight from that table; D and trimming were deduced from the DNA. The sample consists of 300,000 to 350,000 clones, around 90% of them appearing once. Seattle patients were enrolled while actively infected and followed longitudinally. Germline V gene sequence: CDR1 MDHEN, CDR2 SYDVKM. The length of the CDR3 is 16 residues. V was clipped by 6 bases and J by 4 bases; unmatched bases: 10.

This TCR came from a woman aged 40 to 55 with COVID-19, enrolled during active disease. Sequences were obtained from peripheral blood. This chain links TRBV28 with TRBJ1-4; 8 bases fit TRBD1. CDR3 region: CASSPATGVNNEKLFF. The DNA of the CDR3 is TGTGCCAGCAGCCCTGCGACAGGGGTTAATAATGAAAAACTGTTTTTT.